This TCR beta chain is from a study of T cells after yellow fever vaccination. Trimming left V 6 bases short and J 5 bases short, with 7 bases between. Germline loops: CDR1 DFQATT, CDR2 SNEGSKA (reference sequence). The CDR3 is 10 amino acids. TCRdb called the 5' RACE reads again in MiXCR, with one record for every CDR3 protein. Here the sample spans some 500,000 distinct CDR3 sequences, roughly 13% being singletons. The sample in question was PBMCs, obtained on the day of the yellow fever booster vaccination. The clonotype was recovered from a man between 25 and 39 years old who received the YFV17D yellow fever vaccine. V is TRBV20-1 and J is TRBJ1-2; D call uncertain. The CDR3 here is CSASGYGYTF. CDR3 nucleotides: TGCAGTGCCTCGGGATATGGCTACACCTTC.